One and the same sample provided the 2 T cell receptor beta chains below, sequenced in a study of human T cells and chemical hapten exposure. From the RACE reads, TCRdb called clonotypes with MiXCR, one entry per CDR3 protein. The sample carries around 67,000 distinct CDR3 sequences, about 8.5% recorded once. Time point specified: patch test 2, 6 weeks after DPC sensitization. Regarding treatment: therapeutic diphenylcyclopropenone sensitization with weekly scalp DPC. Specimen: whole blood, collected in connection with sensitization to the hapten diphenylcyclopropenone (DPC). These receptors all come from a woman in her forties or fifties with alopecia areata. Some clones in this sample may be carry-over from other donors' samples.

This clonotype was counted only a few times. The chain carries TRBV5-5 and TRBJ1-1; TRBD1 matches 9 bases. Trimming removed 4 bases from V and 2 bases from J; junction bases left unmatched: 12. The CDR3 runs 17 residues. CDR1 and CDR2 (germline): SGHKS, YYEKEE (reference sequence). Here the CDR3 reads CASSPYLPGQGNTEAFF. The CDR3 DNA sequence: TGTGCCAGCAGCCCCTATCTCCCGGGACAGGGAAACACTGAAGCTTTCTTT.

V usage is TRBV4-3 and J usage is TRBJ2-3; no definite D call. Germline V gives CDR1 LGHNA, CDR2 YSLEER. Trimming removed 0 bases from V and 0 bases from J, with 7 bases in between. There are 15 residues in the CDR3. The CDR3 region has the DNA TGCGCCAGCAGCCAAGATCAGGCTAGCACAGATACGCAGTATTTT. As protein: CASSQDQASTDTQYF.